This TCR beta chain derives from a study of human T cells and chemical hapten exposure. Study-wide background: Weekly diphenylcyclopropenone doses were given to patients' scalps across the approximately 26-week study. Points from the study as a whole: TCRs at a frequency above 1 in 1000 stayed unchanged with DPC sensitization.

Of note for this clonotype: The antigen remains undetermined. A much bigger clone sits one base away, suggesting this may be a read error.

MiXCR was run by TCRdb on the RACE reads, yielding one entry per CDR3 protein. The data contain just under 350,000 distinct CDR3 sequences, around 7% of them seen just once; the ten biggest clones take up 8.4%. Time point specified: patch test 1, 2 weeks after DPC sensitization. Sample treatment: therapeutic diphenylcyclopropenone sensitization with weekly scalp DPC. Phlebotomy was performed prior to application of every patch test. Unfractionated whole blood yielded the extracted total RNA. The V end was cut by 0 bases, the J end by 3 bases, with 15 bases between. CDR3 length equals 16 residues. Germline V gene lookup returns CDR1 LGHNA and CDR2 YNFKEQ.

This receptor was identified in a woman between 18 and 29 years old with alopecia areata. Some clones in this sample may be carry-over from other donors' samples. The genes are TRBV4-2 and TRBJ2-7, with D maybe TRBD2 (7 bases). Source: whole blood, taken in connection with sensitization to the hapten diphenylcyclopropenone (DPC). This CDR3 reads CASSQERGTTFYEQYF. CDR3 sequence (DNA): TGTGCCAGCAGCCAAGAGCGGGGGACAACCTTCTACGAGCAGTACTTC.